One sample yielded the 30 T cell receptor beta chains listed below, sequenced in a study of blood T cell repertoires in COVID-19. The repertoire was sequenced with immunoSEQ multiplex PCR; TCRdb's copy has only in-frame clones and lacks some. The table includes some 420,000 clones, around 91% detected once. Sequencing was done on a sample of PBMCs or T cells enriched from blood (not recorded which). Source of these receptors: a man younger than 45 who had recovered from COVID-19.

The chain is built from TRBV3-1 (or the pseudogene TRBV3-2) and TRBJ1-3; D may be TRBD1 (6 bases). CDR1 and CDR2 from the germline V gene are LGHDT and YNNKEL (reference sequence). Trimming pared 3 bases from V and 2 bases from J, leaving 11 bases between. CDR3 length equals 15 residues. The CDR3 DNA reads as TGTGCCAGCAGCCAGGGGGCGGTGGCTGGAAACACCATATATTTT. This codes for CASSQGAVAGNTIYF.

V and J are TRBV25-1 and TRBJ1-1; D is undetermined. The CDR3 runs 12 residues. V was trimmed by 7 bases and J by 4 bases, leaving 10 bases between them. CDR1 and CDR2 from the germline V gene are MGHDK and SYGVNS. The CDR3 loop reads CASIGGPTEAFF. For the CDR3, the DNA is TGTGCCAGCATTGGAGGGCCCACTGAAGCTTTCTTT.

This sequence joins TRBV9 and TRBJ1-1, with a tentative D call TRBD1 (6 bases). With 4 bases removed from V and 1 base from J, the gap between germline ends came to 11 bases. Germline V gives CDR1 SGDLS, CDR2 YYNGEE. The length of the CDR3 is 14 residues. CDR3 in DNA: TGTGCCAGCAGCAAGAAACAGGGGAACACTGAAGCTTTCTTT. Translating it yields CASSKKQGNTEAFF.

The chain employs TRBV5-1 and TRBJ2-3; 14 nucleotides agree with TRBD2. The J segment lost 4 bases and the V segment lost 4 bases, leaving 5 bases of the junction unmatched. Germline CDR1 reads SGHRS; CDR2 reads YFSETQ. This CDR3 region has 16 residues. The CDR3 here is CASSIGTSGSPDTQYF. CDR3 coding DNA: TGCGCCAGCAGCATAGGGACTAGCGGGAGCCCAGATACGCAGTATTTT.

The chain uses TRBV5-6 and TRBJ2-6; tentatively, D is TRBD1 (6 bases). The CDR3 covers 15 residues. Per germline, CDR1 SGHDT and CDR2 YYEEEE. V was clipped by 4 bases and J by 2 bases, with 10 bases between them. This CDR3 is CASSAYRAGANVLTF. In DNA form, the CDR3 reads TGTGCCAGCAGCGCATACAGGGCTGGGGCCAACGTCCTGACTTTC.

The rearrangement links TRBV5-4 to TRBJ1-5, with no clear D. CDR1 SGHNT and CDR2 YYREEE come from the germline V gene (reference sequence). V lost 3 bases, J lost 3 bases, and 10 bases lay in between. There are 14 residues in the CDR3. This CDR3 reads CASSSREDNQPQHF. Here the CDR3 DNA reads TGTGCCAGCAGCTCGAGGGAAGACAATCAGCCCCAGCATTTT.

The chain combines TRBV19 with TRBJ1-3; TRBD1 is a possible D gene (5 bases). The CDR3 is made up of 14 amino acids. V dropped 4 bases and J dropped 4 bases, with 11 bases sitting between them. Germline assignment: CDR1 LNHDA and CDR2 SQIVND (reference sequence). The DNA of the CDR3 is TGTGCCAGTAGTAACGACAGTTCAGGAAACACCATATATTTT. Translating it yields CASSNDSSGNTIYF. Variable domain in full (rest from reference TRBV19 and TRBJ1-3): DGGITQSPKYLFRKEGQNVTLSCEQNLNHDAMYWYRQDPGQGLRLIYYSQIVNDFQKGDIAEGYSVSREKKESFPLTVTSAQKNPTAFYLCASSNDSSGNTIYFGEGSWLTVV.

The chain uses TRBV3-1 (or the pseudogene TRBV3-2) and TRBJ2-4; 7 nucleotides agree with TRBD2. Trimming removed 4 bases from V and 16 bases from J; junction bases left unmatched: 16. Germline assignment: CDR1 LGHDT and CDR2 YNNKEL (reference sequence). CDR3 length: 14 residues. For the CDR3, the DNA is TGTGCCAGCAGCCGGTTTCTAGCGGACGAGGGTCTTTACTTC. Translated: CASSRFLADEGLYF.

This chain links TRBV27 with TRBJ2-5; D is unclear. CDR3 size: 14 residues. The ends were cut back, 6 bases at V and 2 bases at J, with 13 bases in the middle. Germline CDR1 is MNHEY and CDR2 is SMNVEV (reference sequence). This chain's CDR3 is CASRPTGLQETQYF. The CDR3 DNA sequence: TGTGCCAGCAGGCCCACCGGGTTACAAGAGACCCAGTACTTC.

The V call is TRBV6-1, the J call TRBJ1-2; 10 bases align to TRBD1. The CDR3 length is 16 residues. J was trimmed by 4 bases and V by 0 bases; bases with no gene match: 5. Germline V gene data show CDR1 as MNHNS and CDR2 as SASEGT. CDR3 sequence (DNA): TGTGCCAGCAGTGAAGCGGACAGGGGGTATACCTATGGCTACACCTTC. Translating gives CASSEADRGYTYGYTF.

J is TRBJ1-1 and V is TRBV9; a weak D match, TRBD1 (6 bases). Germline CDR1 SGDLS, CDR2 YYNGEE. This CDR3 spans 15 amino acids. V lost 1 base to trimming and J lost 0 bases, with 10 bases between them. CDR3: CASSVTGNVNTEAFF. The CDR3 region has the DNA TGTGCCAGCAGCGTAACAGGGAACGTGAACACTGAAGCTTTCTTT.

The rearrangement joins TRBV7-9 to TRBJ2-7; 8 nucleotides align to TRBD2. Germline trimming cut 5 bases from V and 5 bases from J; bases unmatched to any gene: 5. The CDR3 is 13 residues long. From germline, CDR1 is SEHNR and CDR2 FQNEAQ (reference sequence). CDR3 coding DNA: TGTGCCAGCAGCCGGGGGGGACCGGACGAGCAGTACTTC. Its protein product is CASSRGGPDEQYF.

V gene TRBV11-2 combines with J gene TRBJ2-2, with D perhaps TRBD1 (6 bases). CDR1 SGHAT and CDR2 FQNNGV come from the germline V gene. This CDR3 contains 15 residues. V lost 2 bases and J lost 1, with 8 bases in between. CDR3 bases: TGTGCCAGCAGCTTATCGGGACAGAACACCGGGGAGCTGTTTTTT. It yields the protein CASSLSGQNTGELFF.

This chain links TRBV7-3 with TRBJ2-5; 12 nucleotides line up with TRBD2. Germline V gene sequence: CDR1 SGHTA, CDR2 FQGTGA. V lost 0 bases, J lost 2 bases, and 10 bases stayed unmatched. This CDR3 spans 19 amino acids. In DNA form, the CDR3 reads TGTGCCAGCAGCTTAACGGCTCTAGCGGGAGGGCTCCCTCAAGAGACCCAGTACTTC. It encodes CASSLTALAGGLPQETQYF. Filled out from reference TRBV7-3 and TRBJ2-5, the complete variable domain reads GAGVSQTPSNKVTEKGKYVELRCDPISGHTALYWYRQSLGQGPEFLIYFQGTGAADDSGLPNDRFFAVRPEGSVSTLKIQRTERGDSAVYLCASSLTALAGGLPQETQYFGPGTRLLVL.

This sequence joins TRBV10-1 and TRBJ1-1, with unresolved D. The V gene's germline CDR1 is WNHNN and CDR2 SYGVQD (reference sequence). The CDR3 extends over 13 amino acids. The V and J ends lost 6 bases and 5 bases respectively, with 13 bases between them. Written as DNA, the CDR3 is TGCGCCAGCAGGTCCGACACGGGAACTGAAGCTTTCTTT. Translating it yields CASRSDTGTEAFF.

The J gene is TRBJ2-7, the V gene TRBV29-1; perhaps TRBD1 as D (5 bases). CDR3 size: 16 residues. The V gene's germline CDR1 is SQVTM and CDR2 ANQGSEA. Between the trimmed V and J ends, which lost 5 bases and 0 bases, there was a span of 20 bases. The CDR3 reads CSVLLPDRLYSYEQYF. The CDR3 nucleotides are TGCAGCGTTCTTCTTCCTGACAGACTTTACTCCTACGAGCAGTACTTC.

This clone was counted a few times. The CDR3, as DNA: TGTGCCAGCAGTCCCAGTCGACAGGGTCGGACTGAAGCTTTCTTT. Protein: CASSPSRQGRTEAFF. The chain couples TRBV27 to TRBJ1-1; 7 bases fit TRBD1. V was pared by 5 bases and J by 5 bases, with 11 bases of the junction left unmatched. The CDR3 covers 15 residues. Germline CDR1 and CDR2: MNHEY and SMNVEV (reference sequence).

DNA of the CDR3: TGCGCCAGCACCAGGACAGGGAGAGAAAAACTGTTTTTT. This sequence encodes CASTRTGREKLFF. This sequence joins TRBV23-1 and TRBJ1-4; TRBD1 matches at 8 bases. TRBV23-1 is an ORF, and what it does is uncertain. This CDR3 region has 13 residues. The V and J ends lost 7 bases and 8 bases, in that order; junction bases with no gene match: 6.

The chain has TRBV14 and TRBJ2-5; TRBD2 matches at 7 bases. In germline, CDR1 is SGHDN, CDR2 FVKESK. V lost 2 bases to trimming and J lost 9 bases; unmatched junction nucleotides: 9. This CDR3 comprises 14 residues. The CDR3: CASSQISGAGPQYF. CDR3 nucleotides: TGTGCCAGCAGCCAAATCTCGGGAGCGGGGCCCCAGTACTTC.

This clone was picked up a small number of times. The chain recombines TRBV2 with TRBJ2-3; TRBD2 matches at 7 bases. The CDR3 contains 16 residues. Germline V gene data show CDR1 as SNHLY and CDR2 as FYNNEI. V lost 4 bases and J lost 1; bases outside the gene matches: 8. CDR3 region: CASSVGERDRTDTQYF. The CDR3 DNA reads as TGTGCCAGCAGTGTAGGGGAGCGGGACCGCACAGATACGCAGTATTTT.

This chain links TRBV4-2 with TRBJ1-2; D gene unclear. From germline, CDR1 is LGHNA and CDR2 YNFKEQ. This CDR3 has 16 amino acids. The ends were cut back, 0 bases at V and 4 bases at J, with 15 bases in the middle. The DNA for the CDR3 is TGTGCCAGCAGCCAAGAAATTGTGGAGGGCGGCTATGGCTACACCTTC. Translated: CASSQEIVEGGYGYTF.

V and J are TRBV30 and TRBJ1-6, with 7 positions matching TRBD1. The CDR3 totals 14 residues. Germline-derived CDR1 and CDR2 are GTSNPN and SVGIG (reference sequence). The V segment lost 5 bases and the J segment 4 bases; nucleotides outside the gene matches: 5. For the CDR3, the DNA is TGTGCCTGGGGGACACAGGGGTATAATTCACCCCTCCACTTT. Its translation is CAWGTQGYNSPLHF.

This CDR3 is CASRRHGGYSYEQYF. CDR3 sequence (DNA): TGTGCCAGCCGCAGACATGGAGGGTACTCCTACGAGCAGTACTTC. V and J are TRBV27 and TRBJ2-7, with D tentatively TRBD2 (6 bases). The germline CDR1 and CDR2 sequences are MNHEY and SMNVEV (reference sequence). The V gene lost 8 bases and the J gene lost 0 bases, with 17 bases spanning the gap. The CDR3 extends over 15 amino acids.

The V and J genes are TRBV4-1 and TRBJ2-1, with 8 nucleotides matching TRBD1. The junction had 9 bases not matched to a gene; V was cut back by 7 bases and J by 7 bases. In germline, CDR1 is MGHRA, CDR2 YSYEKL. The CDR3 contains 14 residues. CDR3 bases: TGCGCCAGCATGAGTGACAGGGGTCGTAATGAGCAGTTCTTC. As protein: CASMSDRGRNEQFF.

The CDR3 DNA follows: TGTGCCAGCAGCAATCCTACAGGGTCCCTGGGCACTGAAGCTTTCTTT. Its protein product is CASSNPTGSLGTEAFF. The gene calls are TRBV3-1 (or the pseudogene TRBV3-2) and TRBJ1-1, with D perhaps TRBD1 (6 bases). The CDR3 loop spans 16 amino acids. Trimming stripped 5 bases from V and 4 bases from J, with 20 bases between. Germline CDR1 reads LGHDT; CDR2 reads YNNKEL (reference sequence).

The rearrangement joins TRBV19 to TRBJ2-1, with D possibly TRBD1 on 5 matching bases. Germline assignment: CDR1 LNHDA and CDR2 SQIVND (reference sequence). This CDR3 has 14 residues. The V and J ends lost 3 bases and 6 bases respectively, with 12 bases between them. CDR3 region: CASSMRQLINEQFF. CDR3 bases: TGTGCCAGTAGTATGCGACAGTTGATCAATGAGCAGTTCTTC.

V gene TRBV24-1 combines with J gene TRBJ2-2; 8 bases fit TRBD1. Looked up from germline, CDR1 is KGHDR and CDR2 is SFDVKD. The V segment lost 3 bases and the J segment 4 bases; nucleotides outside the gene matches: 6. The length of the CDR3 is 16 residues. CDR3 DNA: TGTGCCACCAGTGATCGGACAGGGTATGGCACCGGGGAGCTGTTTTTT. This gives the protein CATSDRTGYGTGELFF.

The CDR3 DNA reads TGTGCCAGCAGCCCCGAGGGAATTGAACTGTTTTTT. It encodes CASSPEGIELFF. This sequence joins TRBV4-2 and TRBJ1-4; D not resolved. V lost 4 bases and J 12 bases, leaving 12 bases between the germline ends. Germline CDR1 and CDR2: LGHNA and YNFKEQ. The CDR3 is 12 residues long.

This rearrangement joins TRBV19 to TRBJ1-2; tentatively, D is TRBD1 (6 bases). The CDR3 extends over 15 amino acids. From germline, CDR1 is LNHDA and CDR2 SQIVND (reference sequence). Deletions cut 5 bases from V and 2 bases from J, with 15 bases between. CDR3 protein: CASSPGQQRNYGYTF. The CDR3 nucleotides read TGTGCCAGTAGTCCGGGACAACAGAGAAACTATGGCTACACCTTC.

The chain links TRBV7-9 to TRBJ1-3, with 7 positions matching TRBD1. This CDR3 has 14 residues. Germline lookup yields CDR1 SEHNR and CDR2 FQNEAQ (reference sequence). V was pared by 5 bases and J by 4 bases, with 5 bases of the junction left unmatched. CDR3 in DNA: TGTGCCAGCAGCCCACAGGGGCTAGGAAACACCATATATTTT. Translation: CASSPQGLGNTIYF.